This TCR beta chain was captured by sequencing in a study of blood T cell repertoires in COVID-19. For the study at large: Sources were T cells, B-cell-depleted T cells, or PBMCs; the material itself was cDNA or gDNA.

This clone has only a few counts. CDR3 length: 13 amino acids. The V segment lost 6 bases and the J segment 4 bases; nucleotides outside the gene matches: 5. All enrollees were roughly 18 to 89 years old and from 24 US areas. Participants were placed into cohorts based on the clinical history they reported. TCRdb keeps only in-frame clones here, not all; method: immunoSEQ multiplex PCR. The sample lists about 180,000 clones, more than 80% occurring once. The sample was PBMCs or T cells enriched from blood (not recorded which). The V gene is TRBV12-3 or TRBV12-4, the J gene TRBJ1-2, with 7 bases matching TRBD1. The TCR originated in a man in his forties who had recovered from COVID-19. The CDR3 DNA reads as TGTGCCAGCAGGACGGGGACAGCCTATGGCTACACCTTC. It translates to CASRTGTAYGYTF.